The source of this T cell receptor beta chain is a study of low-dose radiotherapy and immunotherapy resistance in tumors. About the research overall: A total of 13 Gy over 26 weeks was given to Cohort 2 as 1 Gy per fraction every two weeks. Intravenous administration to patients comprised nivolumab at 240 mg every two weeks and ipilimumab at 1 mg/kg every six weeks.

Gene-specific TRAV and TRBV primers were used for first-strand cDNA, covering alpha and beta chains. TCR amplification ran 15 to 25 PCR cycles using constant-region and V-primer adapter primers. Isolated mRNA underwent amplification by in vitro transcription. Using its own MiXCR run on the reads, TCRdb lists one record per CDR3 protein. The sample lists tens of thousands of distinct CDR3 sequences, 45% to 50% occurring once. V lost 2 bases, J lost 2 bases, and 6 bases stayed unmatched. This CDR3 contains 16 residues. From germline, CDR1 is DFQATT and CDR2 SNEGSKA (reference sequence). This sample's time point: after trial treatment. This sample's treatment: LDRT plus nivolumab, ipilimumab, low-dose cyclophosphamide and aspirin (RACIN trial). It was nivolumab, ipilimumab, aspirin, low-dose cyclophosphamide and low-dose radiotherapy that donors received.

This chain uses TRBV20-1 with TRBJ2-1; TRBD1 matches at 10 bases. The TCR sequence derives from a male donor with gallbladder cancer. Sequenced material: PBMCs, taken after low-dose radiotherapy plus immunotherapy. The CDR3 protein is CSARPTGGAPYNEQFF. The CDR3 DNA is TGCAGTGCTAGACCGACAGGGGGCGCCCCCTACAATGAGCAGTTCTTC.